The 2 T cell receptor beta chains below all came from one sample that was sequenced in a study of multiple sclerosis patients with progressive multifocal leukoencephalopathy. Clones were sequenced by immunoSEQ multiplex PCR, and TCRdb holds only the in-frame ones, with some missing. The table has 25,000 to 35,000 clones, roughly 90% seen once. The time point denotes: more than five months of natalizumab therapy. Sample: PBMCs, taken from a patient treated with natalizumab. The receptors here all came from a human donor with multiple sclerosis.

In its sample, this clone was seen a few times. The rearrangement uses TRBV6-1 and TRBJ2-6, with a possible D match to TRBD2 (6 bases). Germline loops: CDR1 MNHNS, CDR2 SASEGT. This CDR3 region has 15 residues. The V gene lost 8 bases and the J gene lost 1 base, with 12 bases spanning the gap. CDR3 DNA sequence: TGTGCCAGCGAGTCGGGGAGGTCTGGGGCCAACGTCCTGACTTTC. Translating gives CASESGRSGANVLTF.

This clone has just one count. The chain links TRBV15 to TRBJ2-1; D may be TRBD1 (6 bases). This CDR3 comprises 18 residues. Germline V gene lookup returns CDR1 LNHNV and CDR2 YYDKDF (reference sequence). V shed 1 base and J shed 0 bases, with 16 bases lying between them. The CDR3 spells CATSRALAGAGSYNEQFF. The CDR3 bases are TGTGCCACCAGCAGAGCCCTCGCAGGGGCGGGCTCCTACAATGAGCAGTTCTTC.